The clone carrying this T cell receptor beta chain was seen ten or more times. The entry originates in a study of neurological immune-mediated disorders. Described time point: longitudinal time-point 2. The germline V gene encodes CDR1 SGHVS and CDR2 FNYEAQ. V lost 4 bases and J lost 2; bases outside the gene matches: 2. The CDR3 is 16 residues long. Each CDR3 protein gets one entry after TCRdb re-called the 5' RACE reads with MiXCR. The sample holds over 75,000 distinct CDR3 sequences; 5.8% are singletons and the top ten take over 6.5%. This clonotype originated in a woman aged 55 to 70 with multiple sclerosis. The chain employs TRBV7-6 and TRBJ1-4; 12 nucleotides align to TRBD1. The sample was PBMCs. In DNA form, the CDR3 reads TGTGCCAGCAGCTGGGGACAGGGGGCGACTAATGAAAAACTGTTTTTT. Protein product: CASSWGQGATNEKLFF.